The 4 T cell receptor beta chains presented below share a single source sample, sequenced in a study of CD8+ T cells in alopecia areata. Regarding treatment: oral pan-JAK inhibitor, 5-10 mg twice daily. Sequencing relied on a cDNA template that was reverse transcribed from extracted RNA. Sequencing was performed with immunoSEQ multiplex PCR; in TCRdb, only in-frame clones are kept and a portion is missing. Of around 200,000 clones listed, around 60% are singletons. Sequenced material: CD4+ T cells sorted from blood, taken at week 4, from a patient treated with tofacitinib. All receptors derive from a human donor with alopecia areata.

V is TRBV15 and J is TRBJ2-5; 9 bases align to TRBD1. The germline gives CDR1 LNHNV, CDR2 YYDKDF (reference sequence). CDR3 size: 14 residues. The V gene end was trimmed by 1 base and the J gene end by 3 bases; junction bases not matched to a gene: 0. CDR3 sequence (DNA): TGTGCCACCAGCAGAGGGACAGGGGAAGAGACCCAGTACTTC. Encoded protein: CATSRGTGEETQYF.

The gene calls are TRBV15 and TRBJ2-4; 7 nucleotides match TRBD1. The CDR3 is 16 residues long. Germline trimming cut 0 bases from V and 8 bases from J; bases unmatched to any gene: 10. Germline CDR1 and CDR2: LNHNV and YYDKDF (reference sequence). CDR3 residues: CATSRDLIGGLDIQYF. The DNA of the CDR3 is TGTGCCACCAGCAGAGATCTAATAGGGGGCTTGGACATTCAGTACTTC. Variable domain in full (rest from reference TRBV15 and TRBJ2-4): DAMVIQNPRYQVTQFGKPVTLSCSQTLNHNVMYWYQQKSSQAPKLLFHYYDKDFNNEADTPDNFQSRRPNTSFCFLDIRSPGLGDTAMYLCATSRDLIGGLDIQYFGAGTRLSVL.

This rearrangement joins TRBV5-1 to TRBJ2-3, with D perhaps matching TRBD2 (6 bases). CDR3 length: 15 amino acids. The ends were cut back, 2 bases at V and 2 bases at J, with 12 bases in the middle. Germline V gives CDR1 SGHRS, CDR2 YFSETQ. In DNA, the CDR3 is TGCGCCAGCAGCTTTATAGCGGTAACCACAGATACGCAGTATTTT. This gives the protein CASSFIAVTTDTQYF.

The chain recombines TRBV4-2 with TRBJ2-7, with TRBD2 matching over 10 bases. The CDR3 is 14 amino acids. Germline loops: CDR1 LGHNA, CDR2 YNFKEQ. Trimming at V came to 4 bases and at J to 6 bases, leaving 6 bases not matched to a gene. The CDR3 loop is CASSLSSGRVEQYF. The CDR3 nucleotides read TGTGCCAGCAGCCTGTCTAGCGGGAGAGTCGAGCAGTACTTC.